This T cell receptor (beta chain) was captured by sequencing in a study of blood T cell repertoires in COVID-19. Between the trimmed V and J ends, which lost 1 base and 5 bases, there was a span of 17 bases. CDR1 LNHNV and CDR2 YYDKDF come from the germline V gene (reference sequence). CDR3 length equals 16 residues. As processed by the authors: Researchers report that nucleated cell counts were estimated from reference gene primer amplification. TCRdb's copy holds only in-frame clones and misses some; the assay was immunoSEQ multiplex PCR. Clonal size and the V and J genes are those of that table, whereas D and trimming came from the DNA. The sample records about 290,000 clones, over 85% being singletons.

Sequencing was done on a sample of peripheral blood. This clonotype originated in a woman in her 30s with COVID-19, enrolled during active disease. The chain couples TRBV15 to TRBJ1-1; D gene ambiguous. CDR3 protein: CATSRGRVAVWTEAFF. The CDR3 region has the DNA TGTGCCACCAGCAGAGGACGGGTGGCTGTGTGGACTGAAGCTTTCTTT.